This T cell receptor (beta chain) was found in a study of radiation and T cells in renal cell carcinoma (TCRdb year 2020). Context from the whole study: Samples were obtained from a clinical trial, in which 15 Gy stereotactic body radiation therapy was delivered to primary renal cell carcinomas and nephrectomy was performed 4 weeks later. A total of some 51 samples underwent TCR beta sequencing, made up of some 26 tumors and roughly 27 peripheral blood samples. Across all 50 or so samples, 4,016,671 unique CDR3 nucleotide sequences, encoding 2,658,974 unique CDR3 amino acid sequences, were identified. What the authors observed across the whole study: Top tumor clonotypes rose in blood from baseline to 2 weeks post-radiation, then contracted by 4 weeks, suggesting transient expansion of tumor-resident clones. Because pretreatment tumor biopsies were not available, the study could not determine whether clonotypes were already present within the tumor at baseline. Dynamics of the blood repertoire were not tracked past 4 weeks after treatment. Effects of radiation dose or scheduling on the TCR repertoire could not be addressed with the single-armed trial design.

The table lists this clone with a count of one. The clone's antigen remains unknown. Qualities for individual bases were not recorded, and no much larger clone is one base off. Sample time point, as interpreted from the label and publication: baseline pretreatment blood. Reading the label with the study, this specimen's treatment or condition is: 15 Gy SBRT to primary tumor, nephrectomy 4 weeks later. To follow tumor-enriched clonotypes, serial peripheral blood was collected from radiation-treated patients at baseline and at 2 weeks and 4 weeks after SBRT. Every patient had renal cell carcinoma of clear cell pathology. Genomic DNA for TCR sequencing was prepared using the QIAamp DNA Blood Mini Kit (Qiagen). Only samples passing all quality control checks were included in the analyses. Following the manufacturer's recommendations, the immunoSEQ kit was used to generate TCR beta libraries from genomic DNA. Library preparation used a first multiplex PCR with proprietary primers, then a second PCR adding unique barcodes, with bead cleanups after each round. A kit-provided positive control reaction and a negative control reaction were included in every sample batch. The final libraries were assessed on an Agilent 4200 TapeStation D1000 ScreenTape, pooled by volume, and quantified by qPCR. Sequencing was performed on an Illumina NextSeq500 using a MidOutput 150-cycle cartridge, with 156 Read1 cycles, 15 Index1 cycles, and the kit custom primers. The pooled library was loaded at 0.9 to 1 pM with an approximately 21% PhiX control spike-in. The published analysis was carried out like this. The vendor-processed data were analyzed in R, and a clonotype was defined as all T cells that share the same CDR3 nucleotide sequence. For clone abundance analyses, frequencies were normalized to the 10,000 most abundant clones in each sample. Public T cell clones, which averaged fewer than five per sample, were removed prior to analysis. Tumor-enriched clonotypes and baseline blood-enriched clonotypes were defined as those with an abundance difference of at least 32-fold between compartments. Clonotypes expanded or contracted between blood time points were identified with a beta-binomial differential abundance model. Tumor-blood repertoire similarity was measured with the Baroni-Urbani and Buser coefficient, and group comparisons used two-tailed Wilcoxon tests in R. TCRdb's version of the immuneACCESS table is confined to in-frame rearrangements and falls short of the full clone set. An unresolved V gene accounts for under half of the shortfall where checked; the remainder is of unknown origin. For V, J and clone size, that table is used; D and trimming come from the DNA. Recorded for this sample are 130,000 or so clones; approximately 87% of them occurred a single time. The ten biggest clones cover approximately 24% of the sample.

The CDR3 measures 15 amino acids from cysteine to phenylalanine. The read is trimmed to its CDR3 DNA, 45 bases read in frame from base 1. Based on the germline V gene, the CDR1 and CDR2 sequences are SGHRS and YFSETQ. V was cut back by 0 bases and J by 3 bases, leaving a gap of 11 bases between them. The sample here was blood, taken from a patient whose treatment included radiotherapy and nephrectomy. In this chain, TRBV5-1 is recombined with TRBJ2-3; tentative D gene TRBD1, with 6 bases matching. This TCR derives from a woman between 50 and 59 years old with renal cell carcinoma. CDR3 sequence: CASSLEDSRTDTQYF. The sequence in DNA is TGCGCCAGCAGCTTGGAGGACAGTAGGACAGATACGCAGTATTTT. Reference TRBV5-1 and TRBJ2-3 proteins supply the regions before and after the CDR3; the full variable domain is: KAGVTQTPRYLIKTRGQQVTLSCSPISGHRSVSWYQQTPGQGLQFLFEYFSETQRNKGNFPGRFSGRQFSNSRSEMNVSTLELGDSALYLCASSLEDSRTDTQYFGPGTRLTVL.